Listed below are T cell receptor beta chains from one sample, sequenced in a study of T cells in Graves' hyperthyroidism and ophthalmopathy. MiXCR, run by TCRdb on the multiplex PCR reads, gives a single entry per CDR3 protein. The top ten clones hold less than 65% of a sample with 300,000 or so distinct CDR3 sequences, around a sixth of them seen once. The sample consisted of blood. Source of these receptors: a woman in her fifties or sixties with Graves' hyperthyroidism. Both conserved end residues are part of each CDR3. D genes are given only for firm matches. Size values are once, few and many counts, or a class for expanded clones, and some rows have none.

size	D	J	V	DNA	CDR3
few	-	TRBJ1-3	TRBV27	TGTGCCAGCAGTCCCGCCTCGCTGATCTCTGGAAACACCATATATTTT	CASSPASLISGNTIYF
-	-	TRBJ2-2	TRBV7-2	TGTGCCAGCAGCGACCCCTTAGTACCCGGGGAGCTGTTTTTT	CASSDPLVPGELFF
few	-	TRBJ1-1	TRBV20-1	TGCAGTGCCATACCGGGACAAATGAACACTGAAGCTTTCTTT	CSAIPGQMNTEAFF
-	-	TRBJ1-6	TRBV4-2	TGTGCCAGCAGCCAAGTTCTGGGGAGCTCACCCCTCCACTTT	CASSQVLGSSPLHF
few	TRBD2	TRBJ2-1	TRBV20-1	TGCAGTGCCTTGAGCTGGAGCGGGGGGGCCGGTGAGCAGTTCTTC	CSALSWSGGAGEQFF
-	TRBD1	TRBJ2-3	TRBV2	TGTGCCAGCAGTGACGGACAGGGTGGCTGGGGCACAGATACGCAGTATTTT	CASSDGQGGWGTDTQYF
-	-	TRBJ1-5	TRBV6-7	TGTGCCAGCAGGTCCGACGGTGGGGTAAATAGCAATCAGCCCCAGCATTTT	CASRSDGGVNSNQPQHF
few	-	TRBJ2-5	TRBV2	TGTGCCAGCAGTGGACACACGGAACAAGAGACCCAGTACTTC	CASSGHTEQETQYF
few	-	TRBJ1-1	TRBV6-1	TGTGCCAGCAGGGAATTCTTGAACACTGAAGCTTTCTTT	CASREFLNTEAFF
few	-	TRBJ1-5	TRBV28	TGTGCCAGCAGTCTGGCCGGCGTGTATCAGCCCCAGCATTTT	CASSLAGVYQPQHF
few	-	TRBJ1-5	TRBV3-1	TGTGCCAGCAGCCAAGACAGCAGTCAGCCCCAGCATTTT	CASSQDSSQPQHF
-	-	TRBJ2-2	TRBV28	TGTGCCAGCAGCCTAGCGAGGACCGGGGAGCTGCTTTTT	CASSLARTGELLF
-	-	TRBJ2-3	TRBV9	TGTGCCAGCAGCGTAGGAGTAGCGAGGGCGGATACGCAGTATTTT	CASSVGVARADTQYF
few	TRBD2	TRBJ2-7	TRBV20-1	TGCAGTGCTAGAGATCCATCCGAAGCGGGAGGGCCCGAGCAGTACTTC	CSARDPSEAGGPEQYF
-	TRBD2	TRBJ2-1	TRBV6-1	TGTGCCAGCAGTGAAAAAAGCAGAGCGGGAGGCTCCTACAATGAGCAGTTCTTC	CASSEKSRAGGSYNEQFF
-	-	TRBJ1-1	TRBV29-1	TGCAGCGCCGGACAGTTTGATACTGAAGCTTTCTTT	CSAGQFDTEAFF
few	TRBD1	TRBJ2-3	TRBV24-1	TGTGCCACCAGTGGAGAGGGGGCTGATACGCAGTATTTT	CATSGEGADTQYF
few	-	TRBJ1-2	TRBV28	TGTGCCAGCAGTTTCCGTAACTATGGCTACACCTTC	CASSFRNYGYTF
many	-	TRBJ2-7	TRBV6-2/TRBV6-3	TGTGCCAGCAGTTACACCGGGACCCGTTTCTCCGAGCAGTACTTC	CASSYTGTRFSEQYF
many	-	TRBJ1-5	TRBV3-1	TGTGCCAGCAGCCAAGGGGGGGGCGCAAATCAGCCCCAGCATTTT	CASSQGGGANQPQHF
many	TRBD1	TRBJ2-3	TRBV6-1	TGTGCCAGCAGCGCCCTGGGTGGACAGGGTGCAGATACGCAGTATTTT	CASSALGGQGADTQYF
-	TRBD1	TRBJ1-1	TRBV20-1	TGCAGTGCTAGACCCGACAGGGACACTGAAGCTTTCTTT	CSARPDRDTEAFF
-	-	TRBJ2-1	TRBV19	TGTGCCAGTAGTATAGGTGCCAACAATGAGCAGTTCTTC	CASSIGANNEQFF
-	TRBD2	TRBJ2-5	TRBV5-4	TGTGCCAGCAGCTTGTCTGGCGGGAGACAAGAGACCCAGTACTTC	CASSLSGGRQETQYF
few	-	TRBJ1-4	TRBV20-1	TGCAGTGCTAACCCAGCAACTAATGAAAAACTGTTTTTT	CSANPATNEKLFF
once	-	TRBJ2-2	TRBV27	TGTGCCAGCAGGGGACTCACCGGGGAGCTGTTTTTT	CASRGLTGELFF
many	-	TRBJ1-6	TRBV5-1	TGCGCCAGCAGCTTTGGGGCCGGATCACCCCTCCACTTT	CASSFGAGSPLHF
-	TRBD1	TRBJ2-1	TRBV2	TGTGCCAGCATCCGGGACAGGACCAATTACAATGAGCAGTTCTTC	CASIRDRTNYNEQFF
many	TRBD1	TRBJ2-3	TRBV5-1	TGCGCCAGCAGCTCACAGGGGGCAGGGGATACGCAGTATTTT	CASSSQGAGDTQYF
-	-	TRBJ2-5	TRBV15	TGTGCCACCACTAGGGGAACCTACCAAGAGACCCAGTACTTC	CATTRGTYQETQYF
few	-	TRBJ2-3	TRBV11-2	TGTGCCAGCAGCCTAAGACAGTTTACAGATACGCAGTATTTT	CASSLRQFTDTQYF
many	TRBD2	TRBJ2-7	TRBV20-1	TGCAGTGCTAGGCGGTCTAGCGGGAGTGGAGAGCAGTACTTC	CSARRSSGSGEQYF
many	-	TRBJ1-1	TRBV13	TGTGCCAGCACCCTTTCCGAAACGAACACTGAAGCTTTCTTT	CASTLSETNTEAFF
-	-	TRBJ2-5	TRBV12-3/TRBV12-4	TGTGCCAGCAGTTGGGGCAGGGAGTTTGAAGAGACCCAGTACTTC	CASSWGREFEETQYF
many	TRBD2	TRBJ2-1	TRBV6-2/TRBV6-3	TGTGCCAGCAGTGCGTCAGCGGGGAGCTCCTACAATGAGCAGTTCTTC	CASSASAGSSYNEQFF
-	-	TRBJ1-1	TRBV11-2	TGTGCCAGCAGCTCCCAAGGCCAAGGCACTGAAGCTTTCTTT	CASSSQGQGTEAFF
-	-	TRBJ2-3	TRBV6-1	TGTGCCAGCAGTGTGCTACAGGGTACAGATACGCAGTATTTT	CASSVLQGTDTQYF
many	TRBD2	TRBJ2-1	TRBV3-1	TGTGCCAGCAGCCCACGCGTACTAGCGGGAGGCTCCGAGCAGTTCTTC	CASSPRVLAGGSEQFF
many	TRBD2	TRBJ2-3	TRBV6-1	TGTGCCAGCAGCCCTCGGGGTAGCGGGAGTCGGACAGATACGCAGTATTTT	CASSPRGSGSRTDTQYF
-	-	TRBJ2-2	TRBV5-5	TGTGCCAGCAACCAGGGGGCGGGGGCCGGGGAGCTGTTTTTT	CASNQGAGAGELFF
many	-	TRBJ1-2	TRBV7-8	TGTGCCAGCAGCTTAGGGGGGGGCTACTATGGCTACACCTTC	CASSLGGGYYGYTF
few	-	TRBJ2-1	TRBV6-1	TGTGCCAGCAGTGACAGGGTCGTATCTGACAATGAGCAGTTCTTC	CASSDRVVSDNEQFF
-	-	TRBJ1-1	TRBV7-3	TGTGCCAGCAGCTTAACGATAGGCGCCAGGGACGATCCTGAAGCTTTCTTT	CASSLTIGARDDPEAFF
few	-	TRBJ1-2	TRBV20-1	TGCAGTGCCCAGGACGTCAGGGCCTATGGCTACACCTTC	CSAQDVRAYGYTF
few	TRBD1	TRBJ1-6	TRBV3-1	TGTGCCAGCAGCCAAGGAGAACAGGGGGTAACAGCATCACCCCTCCACTTT	CASSQGEQGVTASPLHF
many	-	TRBJ2-1	TRBV5-1	TGCGCCAGCAGCTTGGACAGAACCTCCAATGAGCAGTTCTTC	CASSLDRTSNEQFF
many	-	TRBJ1-5	TRBV10-3	TGTGCCATCTGGGACGGCAATCAGCCCCAGCATTTT	CAIWDGNQPQHF
-	TRBD1	TRBJ2-3	TRBV29-1	TGCAGCGTTGACGGTGGTCCTTGGCAGGGGGCAGATACGCAGTATTTT	CSVDGGPWQGADTQYF
many	-	TRBJ2-3	TRBV7-9	TGTGCCAGCAGCCCCGCTATAAGGACAGTCACAGATACGCAGTATTTT	CASSPAIRTVTDTQYF
many	-	TRBJ2-5	TRBV6-1	TGTGCCAGCAGCCTCGGACTTGGAATGAAAGAGACCCAGTACTTC	CASSLGLGMKETQYF
few	-	TRBJ2-5	TRBV11-2	TGTGCCAGCAGCCGGCCCCAAGGGAAAGAGGCCCAGTACTTC	CASSRPQGKEAQYF
-	TRBD1	TRBJ1-2	TRBV27	TGTGCCAGCAGCCGAATACAGGGGGCGGAAAATGGCTACACCTTC	CASSRIQGAENGYTF
many	-	TRBJ1-5	TRBV3-1	TGTGCCAGCAGCCAAGATGGGGGAGGTCAGCCCCAGCATTTT	CASSQDGGGQPQHF
-	TRBD1	TRBJ1-6	TRBV6-1	TGTGCCAGCAGTGACCCGGGACAGGGTTCTTCACCCCTCCACTTT	CASSDPGQGSSPLHF
few	-	TRBJ2-6	TRBV12-3/TRBV12-4	TGTGCCAGCAGTTTCGGGGGGGCCAACGTCCTGACTTTC	CASSFGGANVLTF